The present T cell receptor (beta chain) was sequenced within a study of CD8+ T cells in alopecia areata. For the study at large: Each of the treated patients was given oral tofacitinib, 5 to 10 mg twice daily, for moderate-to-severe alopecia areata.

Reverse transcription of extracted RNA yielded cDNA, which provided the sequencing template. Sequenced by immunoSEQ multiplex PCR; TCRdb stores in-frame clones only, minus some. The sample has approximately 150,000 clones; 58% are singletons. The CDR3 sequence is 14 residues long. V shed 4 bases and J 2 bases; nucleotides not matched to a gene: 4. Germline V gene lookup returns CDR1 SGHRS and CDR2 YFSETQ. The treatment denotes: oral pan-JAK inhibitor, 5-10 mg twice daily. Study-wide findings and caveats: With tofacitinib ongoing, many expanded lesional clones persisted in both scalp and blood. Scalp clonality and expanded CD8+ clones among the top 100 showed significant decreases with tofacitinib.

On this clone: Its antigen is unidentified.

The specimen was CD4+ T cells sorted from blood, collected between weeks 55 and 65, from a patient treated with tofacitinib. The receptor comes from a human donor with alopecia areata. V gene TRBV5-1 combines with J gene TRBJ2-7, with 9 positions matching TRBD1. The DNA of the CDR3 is TGCGCCAGCAGCCGGGGACAGGGAGCCTACGAGCAGTACTTC. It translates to CASSRGQGAYEQYF.